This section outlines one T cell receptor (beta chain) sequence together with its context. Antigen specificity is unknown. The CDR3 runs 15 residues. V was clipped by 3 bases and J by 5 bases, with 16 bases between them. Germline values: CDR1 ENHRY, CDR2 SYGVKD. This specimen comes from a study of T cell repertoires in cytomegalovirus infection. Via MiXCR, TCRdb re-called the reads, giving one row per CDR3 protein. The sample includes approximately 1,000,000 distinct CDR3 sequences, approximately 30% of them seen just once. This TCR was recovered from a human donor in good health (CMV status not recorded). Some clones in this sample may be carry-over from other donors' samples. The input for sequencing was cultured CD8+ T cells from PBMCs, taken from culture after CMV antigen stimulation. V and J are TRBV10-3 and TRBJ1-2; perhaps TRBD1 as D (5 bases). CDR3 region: CAISDGRGGWYGYTF. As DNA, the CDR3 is TGTGCCATCAGTGACGGACGTGGGGGTTGGTATGGCTACACCTTC.